The source of this T cell receptor beta chain is a study of T-cell memory formation after mild COVID-19. This CDR3 has 12 residues. CDR1 MDHEN and CDR2 SYDVKM come from the germline V gene. V lost 3 bases, J lost 3 bases, and 6 bases lay in between. Study-wide points: The second-wave clones peaking on day 37 were not confirmed as SARS-CoV-2-specific. Clones that shrank (day 15 to 85) were balanced CD4/CD8, whereas later expanders leaned CD4+. Contracting CD4+ clones sat mainly in CM and EM; CD8+ in EMRA.

TCRdb fed the 5' RACE reads into MiXCR, producing one record per CDR3 protein. There are around 310,000 distinct CDR3 sequences in the sample; under 25% occur only once, and about 21% lies in the top ten. Of note for this clonotype: Its target is not known.

The sequenced sample was PBMCs or a T cell subset sorted from them (not recorded which). V gene TRBV28 combines with J gene TRBJ2-7; D is ambiguous. The sequence was obtained from a man between 18 and 29 years old who had mild COVID-19 (a few samples of this study predate the infection). Cell type and time point are not known. This chain's CDR3 is CASSLPGYEQYV. The CDR3 DNA reads TGTGCCAGCAGTTTGCCGGGCTACGAGCAGTACGTC.